This T cell receptor beta chain was documented in a study of T cell changes during pregnancy in multiple sclerosis. TCRdb keeps only in-frame clones here, not all; method: immunoSEQ multiplex PCR. The table includes tens of thousands of clones, 90% to 95% detected once. The CDR3 contains 14 residues. Trimming left V 3 bases short and J 2 bases short, with 12 bases between. Looked up from germline, CDR1 is SGHRS and CDR2 is YFSETQ. The sequence was collected from a female donor in good health, enrolled as a control in a pregnancy study. This specimen consisted of peripheral blood, obtained in the third trimester of pregnancy. The chain is built from TRBV5-1 and TRBJ2-7; maybe TRBD2 (5 bases). CDR3 loop: CASSYGLGTYEQYF. The CDR3 coding sequence is TGCGCCAGCAGCTACGGACTGGGAACCTACGAGCAGTACTTC.